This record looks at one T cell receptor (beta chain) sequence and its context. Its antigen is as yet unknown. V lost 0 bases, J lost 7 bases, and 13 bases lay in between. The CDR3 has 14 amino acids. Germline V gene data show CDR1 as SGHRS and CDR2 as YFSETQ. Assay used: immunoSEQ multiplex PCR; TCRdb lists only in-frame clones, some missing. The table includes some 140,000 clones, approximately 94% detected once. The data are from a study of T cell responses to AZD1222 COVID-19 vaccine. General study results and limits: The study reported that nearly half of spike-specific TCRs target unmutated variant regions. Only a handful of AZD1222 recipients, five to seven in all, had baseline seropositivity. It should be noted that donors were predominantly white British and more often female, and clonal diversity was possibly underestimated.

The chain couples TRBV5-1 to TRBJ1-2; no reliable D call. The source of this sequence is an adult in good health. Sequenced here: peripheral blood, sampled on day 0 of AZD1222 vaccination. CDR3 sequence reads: CASSLEWGLGGYTF. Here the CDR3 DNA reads TGCGCCAGCAGCTTGGAATGGGGTTTAGGTGGCTACACCTTC.